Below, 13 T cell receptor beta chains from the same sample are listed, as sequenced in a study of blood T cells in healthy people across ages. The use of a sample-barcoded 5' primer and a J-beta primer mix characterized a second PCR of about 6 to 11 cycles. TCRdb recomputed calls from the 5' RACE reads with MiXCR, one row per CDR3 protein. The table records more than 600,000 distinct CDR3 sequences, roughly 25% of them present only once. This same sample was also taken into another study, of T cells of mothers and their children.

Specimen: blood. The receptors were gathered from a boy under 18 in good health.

The CDR3 nucleotides read TGTGCCAGCAGTTATCCGGGACAGGCTATTTACGAGCAGTACTTC. It yields the protein CASSYPGQAIYEQYF. V and J are TRBV7-9 and TRBJ2-7, with 8 bases identical to TRBD1. The CDR3 sequence is 15 residues long. Per the germline V gene, CDR1 is SEHNR and CDR2 is FQNEAQ (reference sequence). After removal of 6 bases from V and 4 bases from J, the junction contained 11 bases not matched to a gene. The full variable domain, rest sourced from reference TRBV7-9 and TRBJ2-7, is DTGVSQNPRHKITKRGQNVTFRCDPISEHNRLYWYRQTLGQGPEFLTYFQNEAQLEKSRLLSDRFSAERPKGSFSTLEIQRTEQGDSAMYLCASSYPGQAIYEQYFGPGTRLTVT.

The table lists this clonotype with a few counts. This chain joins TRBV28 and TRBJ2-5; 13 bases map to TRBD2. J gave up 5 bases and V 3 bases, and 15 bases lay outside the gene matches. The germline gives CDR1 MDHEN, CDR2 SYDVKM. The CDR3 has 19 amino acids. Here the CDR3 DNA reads TGTGCCAGCAGTTTTAGGCTAGTCCGGACTAGCGGGAGCACGGAGACCCAGTACTTC. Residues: CASSFRLVRTSGSTETQYF.

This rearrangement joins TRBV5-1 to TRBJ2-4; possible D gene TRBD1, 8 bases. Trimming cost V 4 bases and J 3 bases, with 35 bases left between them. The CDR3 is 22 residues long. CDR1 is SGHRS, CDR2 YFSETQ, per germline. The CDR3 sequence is CASSPRTGNNLWTSVGKNIQYF. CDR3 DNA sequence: TGCGCCAGCAGCCCGAGGACAGGGAATAATTTGTGGACTAGTGTGGGCAAAAACATTCAGTACTTC. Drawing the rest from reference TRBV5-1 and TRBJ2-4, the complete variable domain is KAGVTQTPRYLIKTRGQQVTLSCSPISGHRSVSWYQQTPGQGLQFLFEYFSETQRNKGNFPGRFSGRQFSNSRSEMNVSTLELGDSALYLCASSPRTGNNLWTSVGKNIQYFGAGTRLSVL.

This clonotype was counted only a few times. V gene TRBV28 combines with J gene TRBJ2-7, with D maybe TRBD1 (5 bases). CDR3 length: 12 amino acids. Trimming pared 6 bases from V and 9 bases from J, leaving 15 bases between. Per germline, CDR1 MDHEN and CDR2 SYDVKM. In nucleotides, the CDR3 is TGTGCCAGCAGCCAACTGAGACAGACGCAGTACTTC. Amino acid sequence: CASSQLRQTQYF.

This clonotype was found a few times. The CDR3 region is CASSVTGDEKLFF. In nucleotides, the CDR3 is TGTGCCAGCAGCGTCACAGGGGATGAAAAACTGTTTTTT. This chain uses TRBV9 with TRBJ1-4, with 7 bases matching TRBD1. J was trimmed by 6 bases and V by 2 bases; bases with no gene match: 1. The CDR3 consists of 13 residues. Germline V gene sequence: CDR1 SGDLS, CDR2 YYNGEE.

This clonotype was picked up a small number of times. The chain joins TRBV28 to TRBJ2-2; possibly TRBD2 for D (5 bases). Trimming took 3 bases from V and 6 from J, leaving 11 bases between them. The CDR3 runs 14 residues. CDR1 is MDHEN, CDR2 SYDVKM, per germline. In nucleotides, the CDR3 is TGTGCCAGCAGTTTCAGCGGTTTGGCCGGGGAGCTGTTTTTT. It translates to CASSFSGLAGELFF.

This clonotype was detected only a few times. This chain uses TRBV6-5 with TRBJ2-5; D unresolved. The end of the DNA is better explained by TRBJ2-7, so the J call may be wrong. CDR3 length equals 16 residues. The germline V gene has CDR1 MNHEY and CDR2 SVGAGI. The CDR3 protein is CASSYSARTLSYEQYF. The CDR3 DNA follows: TGTGCCAGCAGTTACTCTGCTCGGACCCTTTCCTACGAGCAGTACTTC.

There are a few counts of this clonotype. The CDR3 DNA reads as TGTGCCAGCAGTGACACGGGACAGGGGGCCCGCACAGATACGCAGTATTTT. It yields the protein CASSDTGQGARTDTQYF. The rearrangement links TRBV2 to TRBJ2-3; 12 positions match TRBD1. The germline CDR1 and CDR2 sequences are SNHLY and FYNNEI. This CDR3 comprises 17 residues. Trimming took 3 bases from V and 1 from J; bases not matched to a gene: 5.

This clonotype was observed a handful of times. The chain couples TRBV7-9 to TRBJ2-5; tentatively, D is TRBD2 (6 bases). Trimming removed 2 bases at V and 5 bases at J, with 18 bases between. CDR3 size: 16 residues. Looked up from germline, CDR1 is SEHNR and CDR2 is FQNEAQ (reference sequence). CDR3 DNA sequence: TGTGCCAGCAGCTTATTGTTATACGGGAGACAGGAGACCCAGTACTTC. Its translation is CASSLLLYGRQETQYF.

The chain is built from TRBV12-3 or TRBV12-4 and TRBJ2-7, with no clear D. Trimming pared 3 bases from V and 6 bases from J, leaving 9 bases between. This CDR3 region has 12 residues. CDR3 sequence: CASSFILAEQYF. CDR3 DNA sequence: TGTGCCAGCAGTTTCATCCTCGCCGAGCAGTACTTC.

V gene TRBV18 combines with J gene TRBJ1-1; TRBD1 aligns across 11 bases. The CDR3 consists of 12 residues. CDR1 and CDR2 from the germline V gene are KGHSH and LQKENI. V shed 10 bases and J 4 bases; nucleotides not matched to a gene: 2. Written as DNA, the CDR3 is TGTGCCACCGGGACAGGGGGCACTGAAGCTTTCTTT. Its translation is CATGTGGTEAFF.

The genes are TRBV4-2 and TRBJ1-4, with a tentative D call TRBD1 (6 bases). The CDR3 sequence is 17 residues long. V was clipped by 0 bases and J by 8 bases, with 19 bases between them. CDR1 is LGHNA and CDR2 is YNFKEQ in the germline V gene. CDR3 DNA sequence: TGTGCCAGCAGCCAAGATGAATGGCAGGGGAGAGGCGAAAAACTGTTTTTT. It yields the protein CASSQDEWQGRGEKLFF.

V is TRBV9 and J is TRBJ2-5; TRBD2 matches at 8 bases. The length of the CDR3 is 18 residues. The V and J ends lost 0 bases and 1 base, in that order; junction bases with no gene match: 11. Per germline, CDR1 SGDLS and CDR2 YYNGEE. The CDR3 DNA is TGTGCCAGCAGCGTAGGGAACGGAGCGGGGGTAACCCAAGAGACCCAGTACTTC. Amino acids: CASSVGNGAGVTQETQYF.